This TCR beta chain comes out of a study of beta chain features in type 1 diabetes. Findings of the study overall: Moderate but significant shortening of TCRB CDR3s was recorded in all four CD4+ subsets from Type 1 diabetes patients. A definitive answer on HLA type influencing TCRB rearrangement was not reached here. Diminished insertions and augmented deletions at VDJ junctions characterized type 1 diabetes patients.

This clone has just a few counts. Its target is not known. The germline gives CDR1 SGHTA, CDR2 FQGNSA. V was shortened by 0 bases and J by 2 bases, with 14 bases between the two germline ends. There are 16 residues in the CDR3. Donors underwent one heparinised blood draw, around 100 mL on average. Expressed TCRB transcripts were sequenced after all isolated RNA was converted to cDNA. TCRdb's table, derived via immunoSEQ multiplex PCR, lists solely in-frame clones and lacks some. The data show approximately 170,000 clones, roughly 8% seen once. This receptor was identified in a man between 18 and 35 years old with type 1 diabetes. This chain links TRBV7-2 with TRBJ2-7; D is possibly TRBD1 (5 bases). The sample was central memory CD4+ T cells from blood. CDR3 sequence (DNA): TGTGCCAGCAGCTTAGCGTTAGGACAACCACCCTACGAGCAGTACTTC. Its protein is CASSLALGQPPYEQYF.